The 19 T cell receptor beta chains given below trace back to one sample, sequenced in a study of T cells in Graves' hyperthyroidism and ophthalmopathy. The TCR beta CDR3 regions underwent amplification using RNA transcripts as the source. The TCR CDR3 was amplified in a first-round RT-PCR using the HTBI primer set. TCRdb re-called the multiplex PCR reads with MiXCR, one entry per CDR3 protein. The repertoire has 500,000 to 800,000 distinct CDR3 sequences, roughly 14% of them found once; the top ten carry around 12%. Sequencing input: blood. Source of these receptors: a woman aged 45-59 years with Graves' ophthalmopathy.

The gene calls are TRBV5-8 and TRBJ2-3; D perhaps matches TRBD1 (5 bases). Per the germline V gene, CDR1 is SGHTS and CDR2 is YDEGEE. This CDR3 contains 16 residues. V dropped 2 bases and J dropped 3 bases, with 16 bases sitting between them. In nucleotides, the CDR3 is TGTGCCAGCAGCTTTGGGGCCCGCCGAGTAACAGATACGCAGTATTTT. Translating it yields CASSFGARRVTDTQYF.

The chain uses TRBV20-1 and TRBJ2-2; D gene ambiguous. The germline V and J ends were trimmed by 2 bases and 4 bases, with 11 bases remaining between them. CDR3 length: 14 amino acids. In germline, CDR1 is DFQATT, CDR2 SNEGSKA (reference sequence). The CDR3 region is CSARKVDGTGELFF. The CDR3 coding sequence is TGCAGTGCTAGAAAGGTGGACGGCACCGGGGAGCTGTTTTTT.

This clonotype was observed many times. The chain uses TRBV18 and TRBJ2-7; tentative D call: TRBD2 (5 bases). The CDR3 loop spans 14 amino acids. Germline V gives CDR1 KGHSH, CDR2 LQKENI. V was clipped by 0 bases and J by 3 bases, with 9 bases between them. CDR3 sequence (DNA): TGTGCCAGCTCACCACCGGGGAGCGGCTACGAGCAGTACTTC. It translates to CASSPPGSGYEQYF. The entire variable domain, with the rest obtained from reference TRBV18 and TRBJ2-7, is as follows: NAGVMQNPRHLVRRRGQEARLRCSPMKGHSHVYWYRQLPEEGLKFMVYLQKENIIDESGMPKERFSAEFPKEGPSILRIQQVVRGDSAAYFCASSPPGSGYEQYFGPGTRLTVT.

This clonotype came up many times. The rearrangement links TRBV6-2 or TRBV6-3 to TRBJ1-5; 8 bases are shared with TRBD1. Germline trimming cut 6 bases from V and 3 bases from J; bases unmatched to any gene: 10. The CDR3 has 16 amino acids. From germline, CDR1 is MNHEY and CDR2 SVGEGT. CDR3 loop: CASRPTDRGFNQPQHF. The CDR3 DNA reads TGTGCCAGCAGACCAACCGACAGGGGATTCAATCAGCCCCAGCATTTT.

There are many counts of this clonotype. This chain joins TRBV14 and TRBJ2-1; D is ambiguous. The CDR3 length is 14 residues. Germline loops: CDR1 SGHDN, CDR2 FVKESK. V was trimmed by 3 bases and J by 10 bases, leaving 16 bases between them. The CDR3 nucleotides are TGTGCCAGCAGCCATGACGCCCGATTGTGGGAGCAGTTCTTC. Its protein is CASSHDARLWEQFF.

About this clonotype: A read error may produce the germline difference seen at one junction end. This chain connects TRBV27 to TRBJ1-1, with D maybe TRBD1 (6 bases). Germline V gene sequence: CDR1 MNHEY, CDR2 SMNVEV (reference sequence). The CDR3 has 15 amino acids. The CDR3 loop is CTSSNHGTPNTEAFF. DNA for the CDR3: TGTACCAGCAGTAACCACGGGACACCGAACACTGAAGCTTTCTTT.

This clonotype turned up a few times. The chain uses TRBV29-1 and TRBJ2-5; unclear D gene. The CDR3 has 13 amino acids. Trimming left V 3 bases short and J 4 bases short, with 12 bases between. CDR1 and CDR2 (germline): SQVTM, ANQGSEA. Here the CDR3 reads CSVETLMIETQYF. The CDR3 nucleotides read TGCAGCGTTGAGACTTTGATGATAGAGACCCAGTACTTC. Full variable domain (rest looked up from reference TRBV29-1 and TRBJ2-5): SAVISQKPSRDICQRGTSLTIQCQVDSQVTMMFWYRQQPGQSLTLIATANQGSEATYESGFVIDKFPISRPNLTFSTLTVSNMSPEDSSIYLCSVETLMIETQYFGPGTRLLVL.

This clonotype was counted at least ten times. The rearrangement uses TRBV9 and TRBJ1-4; tentatively, D is TRBD1 (5 bases). The CDR3 has 14 residues. CDR1 SGDLS and CDR2 YYNGEE come from the germline V gene. The V and J ends lost 1 base and 2 bases respectively, with 6 bases between them. As DNA, the CDR3 is TGTGCCAGCAGCGTACGGGGGACTAATGAAAAACTGTTTTTT. Protein sequence: CASSVRGTNEKLFF.

The CDR3 spells CASSLAGGPWELFF. The CDR3 DNA sequence: TGTGCCAGCAGCTTAGCGGGAGGGCCATGGGAGCTGTTTTTT. The chain employs TRBV7-3 and TRBJ2-2; 9 bases agree with TRBD2. This CDR3 contains 14 residues. V shed 2 bases, J shed 9 bases, and the junction held 4 bases outside the gene matches. In germline, CDR1 is SGHTA, CDR2 FQGTGA.

The sample holds a few counts of this clonotype. The V and J genes are TRBV19 and TRBJ2-2; possibly TRBD2 for D (6 bases). Trimming removed 5 bases at V and 3 bases at J, with 16 bases between. Germline CDR1 is LNHDA and CDR2 is SQIVND (reference sequence). The CDR3 has 16 amino acids. The CDR3 protein is CASSQYGTRHTGELFF. The CDR3 region has the DNA TGTGCCAGTAGTCAATACGGGACTCGACACACCGGGGAGCTGTTTTTT.

The sample holds many counts of this clonotype. V and J are TRBV6-1 and TRBJ1-1; 8 positions agree with TRBD1. With 4 bases clipped from V and 5 bases from J, the junction kept 3 bases outside the gene matches. CDR3 size: 13 residues. Germline loops: CDR1 MNHNS, CDR2 SASEGT. CDR3 in amino acids: CASSGTGFTEAFF. In nucleotides, the CDR3 is TGTGCCAGCAGTGGGACAGGGTTTACTGAAGCTTTCTTT.

This clonotype was picked up many times. The chain recombines TRBV12-3 or TRBV12-4 with TRBJ2-2, with TRBD2 matching 14 bases. This CDR3 has 18 amino acids. The ends lost 4 bases at V and 3 bases at J; junction bases unmatched: 7. The CDR3 sequence is CASSSRTSGRLDTGELFF. The CDR3 DNA sequence: TGTGCCAGCAGTTCCCGGACTAGCGGGAGGCTGGACACCGGGGAGCTGTTTTTT.

This clonotype was observed many times. The chain is built from TRBV6-1 and TRBJ1-2, with 9 bases aligning to TRBD1. V lost 11 bases and J lost 7; bases outside the gene matches: 17. This CDR3 has 15 residues. CDR1 is MNHNS and CDR2 is SASEGT in the germline V gene. The CDR3 loop is CAARLERTGAGGYTF. The CDR3 DNA reads TGTGCCGCCCGGTTGGAGAGGACAGGGGCAGGTGGCTACACCTTC.

The chain joins TRBV3-1 to TRBJ2-1, with 7 nucleotides matching TRBD1. Trimming cost V 3 bases and J 5 bases; bases outside gene matches: 4. In germline, CDR1 is LGHDT, CDR2 YNNKEL (reference sequence). The CDR3 spans 14 residues. CDR3 residues: CASSQGTDNNEQFF. The CDR3 DNA is TGTGCCAGCAGCCAGGGGACAGATAACAATGAGCAGTTCTTC.

This clonotype was seen ten or more times. Written as DNA, the CDR3 is TGCAGCGTTTATACAGGGGGCGGGAGCACTGAAGCTTTCTTT. The encoded protein is CSVYTGGGSTEAFF. The chain links TRBV29-1 to TRBJ1-1; 9 bases line up with TRBD1. CDR3 length: 14 amino acids. The germline V gene has CDR1 SQVTM and CDR2 ANQGSEA. Trimming cost V 5 bases and J 4 bases; bases outside gene matches: 8.

In its sample, this clonotype was seen many times. The CDR3 bases are TGTGCCAGCAGCTTAATTGGGCCCAAGACGGCCCAGTACTTC. Translation gives CASSLIGPKTAQYF. The J gene is TRBJ2-5, the V gene TRBV7-9; D gene ambiguous. The V end lost 2 bases, the J end lost 9 bases, and 16 bases lay between the germline ends. Germline CDR1 and CDR2: SEHNR and FQNEAQ (reference sequence). The CDR3 runs to 14 residues.

This clonotype has ten or more counts. The V gene is TRBV15, the J gene TRBJ2-7; D might be TRBD2 (5 bases). V was shortened by 0 bases and J by 0 bases, with 15 bases between the two germline ends. Per the germline V gene, CDR1 is LNHNV and CDR2 is YYDKDF (reference sequence). The length of the CDR3 is 17 residues. This CDR3 is CATSRDHLGVNSYEQYF. The CDR3 DNA reads as TGTGCCACCAGCAGAGATCATTTGGGAGTGAACTCCTACGAGCAGTACTTC.

At least ten counts were recorded for this clonotype. The rearrangement joins TRBV5-1 to TRBJ2-4; possibly TRBD2 for D (6 bases). Trimming took off 3 bases at V and 4 bases at J, with 8 bases between the two ends. The germline V gene has CDR1 SGHRS and CDR2 YFSETQ. This CDR3 comprises 13 residues. CDR3: CASSYGGKNIQYF. CDR3 DNA: TGCGCCAGCAGCTACGGGGGTAAAAACATTCAGTACTTC.

This clonotype was seen ten or more times. This rearrangement joins TRBV5-1 to TRBJ2-3; D gene ambiguous. The germline V gene has CDR1 SGHRS and CDR2 YFSETQ. Trimming took off 1 base at V and 8 bases at J, with 26 bases between the two ends. The length of the CDR3 is 18 residues. The CDR3 sequence: CASSLSEGFGPRFGTQYF. The CDR3 DNA reads as TGCGCCAGCAGCTTGAGTGAAGGGTTTGGCCCTAGATTTGGTACGCAGTATTTT.